By its share, the clone carrying this T cell receptor (beta chain) is medium-sized. Antigen: not known. Total RNA amounting to 500 ng was the source from which TCR beta cDNA was made with a constant-region primer. Slightly modified ARM-PCR, run as three nested multiplex PCR rounds, produced the TCR beta libraries. TRBV1-TRBV30 forward and Cbeta reverse primers drove the first two approximately 11-cycle rounds. TCRdb called the multiplex PCR reads again in MiXCR, with one record for every CDR3 protein. The sample contains 60,000 to 90,000 distinct CDR3 sequences, roughly 69% of which appear only once. This entry belongs to a study of tumor-infiltrating lymphocytes in primary liver carcinoma. Study results and limitations: Among the pair types, tumor region pairs showed more overlap than tumor-adjacent and tumor-blood pairs.

Scientists recovered RNA and DNA together from approximately 20-30 mg of unsorted bulk tissue. Germline CDR1 reads MNHNS; CDR2 reads SASEGT. This CDR3 spans 13 amino acids. The V end lost 6 bases, the J end lost 6 bases, and 12 bases lay between the germline ends. The clonotype comes from a man aged 40-55 years with primary liver carcinoma and hepatitis B virus infection. The source material was liver tumor tissue from sampling region 4. Subset described: tumor region T4, right-lateral pole. J is TRBJ1-5 and V is TRBV6-1, with D uncertain. The CDR3 nucleotides are TGTGCCAGCAGCAGGTGGGGAGGTCAGCCCCAGCATTTT. It encodes CASSRWGGQPQHF.